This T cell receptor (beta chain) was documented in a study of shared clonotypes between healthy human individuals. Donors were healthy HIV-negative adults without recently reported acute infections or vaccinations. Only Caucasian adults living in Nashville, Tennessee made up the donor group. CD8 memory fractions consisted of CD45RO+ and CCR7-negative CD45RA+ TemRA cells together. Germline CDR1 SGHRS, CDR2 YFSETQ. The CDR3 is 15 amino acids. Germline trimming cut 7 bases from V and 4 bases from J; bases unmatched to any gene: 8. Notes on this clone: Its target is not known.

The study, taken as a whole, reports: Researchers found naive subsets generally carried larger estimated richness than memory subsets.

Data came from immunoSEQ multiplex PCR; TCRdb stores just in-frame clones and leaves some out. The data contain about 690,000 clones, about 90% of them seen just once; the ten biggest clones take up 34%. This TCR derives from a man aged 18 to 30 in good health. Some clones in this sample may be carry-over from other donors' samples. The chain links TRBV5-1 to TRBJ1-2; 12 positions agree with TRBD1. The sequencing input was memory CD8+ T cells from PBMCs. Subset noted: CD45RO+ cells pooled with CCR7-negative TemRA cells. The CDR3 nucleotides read TGCGCCAGCGGGCCGGGACAGGGGGCTGGCTATGGCTACACCTTC. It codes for CASGPGQGAGYGYTF.